The following is a T cell receptor (beta chain) sequence with its context. The sample originates from a study of cytomegalovirus exposure and HLA in healthy donors. The germline V gene has CDR1 GTSNPN and CDR2 SVGIG (reference sequence). The CDR3 totals 12 residues. The V and J ends lost 7 bases and 1 base, in that order; junction bases with no gene match: 2. The PCR made use of 60 Vbeta and 13 Jbeta primers. Profiled with immunoSEQ multiplex PCR; TCRdb holds only in-frame clones, not every one. The profile shows tens of thousands of clones, roughly 67% of them singletons. This sequence was found in a man in his forties in good health and CMV-seropositive. The sample taken for sequencing was PBMCs. The chain couples TRBV30 to TRBJ2-5; TRBD1 agrees at 8 bases. CDR3 DNA sequence: TGTGCCTTTGGGACAGGCCAAGAGACCCAGTACTTC. Its translation is CAFGTGQETQYF.